This paragraph covers one T cell receptor (beta chain) sequence. Its matching antigen is unknown. The data were obtained in a study of T cell repertoires in cytomegalovirus infection. Study at large: Through public TCR beta signatures, both CMV infection and matching HLA type were indicated. Findings of the study overall: HLA-C-restricted CMV-specific TCR beta clonotypes were dominant in the ex vivo response.

This CDR3 has 14 amino acids. Per the germline V gene, CDR1 is SGHTA and CDR2 is FQGNSA. Trimming took 4 bases from V and 4 from J, leaving 13 bases between them. TCRdb reprocessed the reads with MiXCR, giving one entry per CDR3 protein. The sample holds approximately 240,000 distinct CDR3 sequences, roughly 12% seen once. Sequenced material: PBMCs. V usage is TRBV7-2 and J usage is TRBJ2-5; D possibly corresponds to TRBD2 (7 bases). The clonotype comes from a human donor in good health (CMV status not recorded). Some clones in this sample may be carry-over from other donors' samples. The CDR3 loop reads CASSSRGGPETQYF. CDR3 DNA sequence: TGTGCCAGCAGCTCTAGGGGGGGGCCAGAGACCCAGTACTTC.